Listed below are T cell receptor beta chains from one sample, sequenced in a study of graft-versus-host responses after intestinal transplantation. Antigen specificity for these receptors is unknown. The repertoire was sequenced with immunoSEQ multiplex PCR; TCRdb's copy has only in-frame clones and lacks some. The sample carries around 89,000 clones, just under 95% recorded once. Sequencing was performed on unstimulated CD8+ T cells sorted from spleen or lymph node cells, taken before transplant. The receptors originated from a human donor who was the organ donor for an intestinal transplant. CDR3s include the opening cysteine and the closing phenylalanine or tryptophan. Each record gives: V gene, clone size, J gene, D gene, CDR3 DNA, CDR3 protein. D genes are given only for firm matches. Only part of the rows carry a size: once, few, many, or a class if the clone is expanded.

>TRBV29-1|NA|TRBJ1-2|NA
TGCAGCGTTGAAGGTAGAGGAGGCTACACCTTC
CSVEGRGGYTF
>TRBV15|NA|TRBJ2-7|NA
TGTGCCACCAGCAGAGATCGGCCAGGGAACTACGAGCAGTACTTC
CATSRDRPGNYEQYF
>TRBV4-1|NA|TRBJ2-7|TRBD1
TGCGCCAGCAGCCAGGGACAGGGGTCCGAGCAGTACTTC
CASSQGQGSEQYF
>TRBV2|once|TRBJ2-4|NA
TGTGCCAGCAGTGACAGAGGCGCCTCCAAAAACATTCAGTACTTC
CASSDRGASKNIQYF
>TRBV9|NA|TRBJ2-2|NA
TGTGCCAGCAGCGTAGGACCCGGGACTCCGAACACCGGGGAGCTGTTTTTT
CASSVGPGTPNTGELFF
>TRBV27|NA|TRBJ1-1|TRBD1
TGTGCCAGCAGGAACGGGACAGGGTCTGAAGCTTTCTTT
CASRNGTGSEAFF
>TRBV6-5|NA|TRBJ2-1|NA
TGTGCCAGCAGTTACGCGGGAATGTACAATGAGCAGTTCTTC
CASSYAGMYNEQFF
>TRBV12-5|NA|TRBJ1-4|NA
TGTGCTAGTGGTTTGTTCATCAGGGGAAGTGAAAAACTGTTTTTT
CASGLFIRGSEKLFF
>TRBV4-3|NA|TRBJ1-1|TRBD1
TGCGCCAGCAGCCAAACGGGACAGGCGAACACTGAAGCTTTCTTT
CASSQTGQANTEAFF
>TRBV9|NA|TRBJ2-3|TRBD1
TGTGCCAGCAGCGCAGGGGGCGGCCCAGATACGCAGTATTTT
CASSAGGGPDTQYF
>TRBV5-4|once|TRBJ2-4|TRBD2
TGTGCCAGCAGCTTTTCTAGCGGGGGGATGGCCAAAAACATTCAGTACTTC
CASSFSSGGMAKNIQYF
>TRBV5-1|NA|TRBJ2-1|TRBD1
TGCGCCAGCAGCTTGGTAGGACAGGCAAACTACAATGAGCAGTTCTTC
CASSLVGQANYNEQFF
>TRBV9|once|TRBJ2-2|NA
TGTGCCAGCAGTGACCAGAGGGGGGAGCTGTTTTTT
CASSDQRGELFF
>TRBV19|NA|TRBJ2-1|TRBD2
TGTGCCAGTTCGTCCATAAGCGGGGGATCCTACAATGAGCAGTTCTTC
CASSSISGGSYNEQFF
>TRBV19|NA|TRBJ2-7|NA
TGTGCCAGTAGTATCGAGCACAGAAGGTTCGCCTACGAGCAGTACTTC
CASSIEHRRFAYEQYF
>TRBV27|once|TRBJ1-5|NA
TGTGCCAGCAGTTTATCGGGAGGGTATAGCAATCAGCCCCAGCATTTT
CASSLSGGYSNQPQHF
>TRBV5-6|NA|TRBJ2-1|NA
TGTGCCAGCAGCTTCTACGGCTCCTACAATGAGCAGTTCTTC
CASSFYGSYNEQFF
>TRBV4-1|NA|TRBJ1-6|NA
TGCGCCAGCAGCCCCACCGGGGGTGGGAATTCACCCCTCCACTTT
CASSPTGGGNSPLHF
>TRBV27|NA|TRBJ2-7|NA
TGTGCCAGCAGTAGCAGAGGGGGCGAGCAGTACTTC
CASSSRGGEQYF
>TRBV27|NA|TRBJ1-2|NA
TGTGCCAGCAGTTCCTCAACTAGGTATGGCTACACCTTC
CASSSSTRYGYTF
>TRBV7-9|few|TRBJ2-7|NA
TGTGCCAGCAGCTGGGGGCAGGGGGGGCAGTACTTC
CASSWGQGGQYF
>TRBV7-6|NA|TRBJ2-1|NA
TGTGCCAGCAGCAATGAACAGGGATACAATGAGCAGTTCTTC
CASSNEQGYNEQFF
>TRBV11-2|NA|TRBJ1-2|NA
TGTGCCAGCAGCCTTCCCCCTTTGGGAGGGGAGGGCTACACCTTC
CASSLPPLGGEGYTF
>TRBV19|NA|TRBJ1-1|NA
TGTGCCACCCTTGAGGGGGTGAACACTGAAGCTTTCTTT
CATLEGVNTEAFF
>TRBV7-7|once|TRBJ2-7|NA
TGTGCCAGCAGCTTAGGTGGACGGAGGTCCGATGGCTACGAGCAGTACTTC
CASSLGGRRSDGYEQYF
>TRBV28|NA|TRBJ2-4|NA
TGTGCCAGCATTGACAGGGACCTTGGGGGGGCCAAAAACATTCAGTACTTC
CASIDRDLGGAKNIQYF
>TRBV7-2|once|TRBJ1-3|NA
TGTGCCAGCAGCTCACCGACAGAGTCTGGAAACACCATATATTTT
CASSSPTESGNTIYF
>TRBV27|NA|TRBJ2-1|NA
TGTGCCAGCAGCATCGGGGGCAATGAGCAGTTCTTC
CASSIGGNEQFF
>TRBV4-3|NA|TRBJ1-4|NA
TGCGCCAGCAGCCAGGACAGTGCAACTAATGAAAAACTGTTTTTT
CASSQDSATNEKLFF
>TRBV7-9|NA|TRBJ2-3|TRBD1
TGTGCCAGCAGCTCACCGGGACAGGGTAGAAATACGCAGTATTTT
CASSSPGQGRNTQYF
>TRBV13|NA|TRBJ1-2|NA
TGTGCCAGCAGTTTTGAGCTGAGTGGCTACACCTTC
CASSFELSGYTF
>TRBV27|NA|TRBJ2-7|NA
TGTGCCAGCAGTTCCGGGTCCTGGGAGCAGTACTTC
CASSSGSWEQYF
>TRBV27|NA|TRBJ2-1|NA
TGTGCCAGCAGTGCCCGCAGGGGCCGTCGGGTGGAGCAGTTCTTC
CASSARRGRRVEQFF
>TRBV9|NA|TRBJ1-1|TRBD1
TGTGCCAGCAGCGTCCGGGACAGGGAGGTAGGGTCTGAAGCTTTCTTT
CASSVRDREVGSEAFF
>TRBV19|NA|TRBJ2-7|TRBD1
TGTGCCAGTAGTTTCGGGACAGGGGATACCTACGAGCAGTACTTC
CASSFGTGDTYEQYF